A selection of T cell receptor beta chains follows, all from one sample in a study of blood T cells in healthy people across ages. TCRdb re-called the 5' RACE reads through MiXCR, storing one row per CDR3 protein. The data show 450,000 to 600,000 distinct CDR3 sequences, about 29% seen once. The data were also submitted as part of a second study, on T cells of mothers and their children.

Material: blood. The receptor set was obtained from a boy between 2 and 15 years old in good health. CDR3s include the opening cysteine and the closing phenylalanine or tryptophan. The order of the fields is D gene, J gene, clone size, V gene, CDR3 DNA, CDR3 protein. The D gene is left open where the match is weak. Expanded clones get a size class; other rows say once, few or many, or leave the size out.

TRBD2 | TRBJ2-1 | . | TRBV5-1 | TGCGCCAGCAGCTGGGGGACTAGCGGGGGGCACAATGAGCAGTTCTTC | CASSWGTSGGHNEQFF
. | TRBJ2-2 | few | TRBV15 | TGTGCCACCAGCAGGGAGACTAGAGCTGGGGAGCTGTTTTTT | CATSRETRAGELFF
. | TRBJ2-3 | . | TRBV20-1 | TGCAGTGCTAGGCTGAGGGGGTCCAGCACAGATACGCAGTATTTT | CSARLRGSSTDTQYF
. | TRBJ1-2 | . | TRBV2 | TGTGCCAGCAGTGAATTAGACATATATGGCTACACCTTC | CASSELDIYGYTF
TRBD2 | TRBJ2-5 | . | TRBV7-9 | TGTGCCAGCAGCACCGGACTAGCGTCACGGGACTTC | CASSTGLASRDF
TRBD1 | TRBJ1-6 | . | TRBV30 | TGTGCCTGGAACGGACAGGGCACTTCACCCCTCCACTTT | CAWNGQGTSPLHF
TRBD2 | TRBJ2-1 | . | TRBV12-3/TRBV12-4 | TGTGCCAGCAAGGGACTAGCGGGAAGGGGACGGTTCAATGAGCAGTTCTTC | CASKGLAGRGRFNEQFF
. | TRBJ2-5 | . | TRBV15 | TGTGCCACCAGCAGAGAGTACCAAGAGACCCAGTACTTC | CATSREYQETQYF
TRBD1 | TRBJ1-4 | few | TRBV5-5 | TGTGCCAGCAGCATAGGACCGGGACAGGGGATCGAGGGTGAAAAACTGTTTTTT | CASSIGPGQGIEGEKLFF
. | TRBJ1-1 | . | TRBV19 | TGTGCCAGTAGTAAAGAGCCCATGAACACTGAAGCTTTCTTT | CASSKEPMNTEAFF
. | TRBJ2-3 | few | TRBV24-1 | TGTGCCACCAGTGATTCCTCACAAGATACGCAGTATTTT | CATSDSSQDTQYF
. | TRBJ2-5 | . | TRBV25-1 | TGTGCCAGCAGTGGCCCTCAGGGGGGGAGAGAGACCCAGTACTTC | CASSGPQGGRETQYF
TRBD1 | TRBJ2-5 | . | TRBV12-5 | TGTGCTAGTGGAGCAAGTCACAGGGGAGAGACCCAGTACTTC | CASGASHRGETQYF
. | TRBJ1-6 | . | TRBV25-1 | TGTGCCGGCAGTCCCGCGGGCAGGGCCGATAGTCCCCTCCACTTT | CAGSPAGRADSPLHF
TRBD2 | TRBJ2-3 | few | TRBV7-9 | TGTGCCAGCAGCTTAAGTAGCGGGGGACTCACAGATACGCAGTATTTT | CASSLSSGGLTDTQYF
TRBD1 | TRBJ1-1 | . | TRBV6-5 | TGTGCCAGCTCACGCTCCGGAACAGGGGGGATCAGAGAAGCTTTCTTT | CASSRSGTGGIREAFF
. | TRBJ2-2 | . | TRBV7-9 | TGTGCCAGCAGCGATCTTCGAGTCTCCACCGGGGAGCTGTTTTTT | CASSDLRVSTGELFF
. | TRBJ2-5 | few | TRBV4-3 | TGCGCCAGCAGCCAAGATGAACAGGGGAGGGAGACCCAGTACTTC | CASSQDEQGRETQYF
TRBD2 | TRBJ2-5 | . | TRBV12-3/TRBV12-4 | TGTGCCAGCAGAACTAGCGGTACACAAGAGACCCAGTACTTC | CASRTSGTQETQYF
. | TRBJ2-5 | . | TRBV7-9 | TGTGCCAGCAGCCCCCCTACGGGATTGGGGGAGACCCAGTACTTC | CASSPPTGLGETQYF
. | TRBJ1-1 | few | TRBV20-1 | TGCAGTGCTAGAGATCTCGGGGCAAAGATGGCTTTCTTT | CSARDLGAKMAFF
. | TRBJ1-1 | few | TRBV9 | TGTGCCAGCAGCGTAGACAGGGACACTGAAGCTTTCTTT | CASSVDRDTEAFF
. | TRBJ2-1 | . | TRBV7-9 | TGTGCCAGCAGCTTTGGCCTAGCTATAAACAATGAGCAGTTCTTC | CASSFGLAINNEQFF
. | TRBJ2-3 | . | TRBV20-1 | TGCAGTGCCACCACTAGTTCAGATACGCAGTATTTT | CSATTSSDTQYF
. | TRBJ2-7 | . | TRBV20-1 | TGCAGTGCTAGGAAATCTGAGGGGGACGAGCAGTACTTC | CSARKSEGDEQYF
TRBD2 | TRBJ2-1 | few | TRBV20-1 | TGCAGTGCAACTAGCGGGGGGGCCGGGGGGAGAAATGAGCAGTTCTTC | CSATSGGAGGRNEQFF
TRBD1 | TRBJ2-4 | . | TRBV6-6 | TGTACCAGCAGCGACAGGGGCGAAAACATTCAGTACTTC | CTSSDRGENIQYF
TRBD1 | TRBJ2-7 | . | TRBV4-3 | TGCGCCAGCAGCCAATCTCGGACAGGGCTATACGAGCAGTACTTC | CASSQSRTGLYEQYF
. | TRBJ2-4 | . | TRBV9 | TGTGCCAGCAGCCCCCAAGTGAAAAACATTCAGTACTTC | CASSPQVKNIQYF
TRBD1 | TRBJ2-7 | . | TRBV6-1 | TGTGCCAGCAGTGACCCTTTGTCCAAGGGGGCCTTTTCGGGCGAGCAGTACTTC | CASSDPLSKGAFSGEQYF
TRBD2 | TRBJ2-7 | few | TRBV5-4 | TGTGCCAGCAGGTCCGGGACTAGTGATTACGAGCAGTACTTC | CASRSGTSDYEQYF
. | TRBJ2-7 | . | TRBV9 | TGTGCCAGCAGCGTACGGCCTACCTACGAGCAGTACTTC | CASSVRPTYEQYF
. | TRBJ2-5 | . | TRBV7-9 | TGTGCCAGCAGCTTACAAGCGGGCCTCCAAGAGACCCAGTACTTC | CASSLQAGLQETQYF
TRBD2 | TRBJ2-3 | . | TRBV6-5 | TGTGCCAGCAGTTACGCGCTGGGCCCCGGGGGGGGCGGCACAGATACGCAGTATTTT | CASSYALGPGGGGTDTQYF
TRBD1 | TRBJ1-5 | few | TRBV20-1 | TGCAGTGCTAGAGGAGACAGGGGAAATCAGCCCCAGCATTTT | CSARGDRGNQPQHF
TRBD2 | TRBJ2-5 | few | TRBV29-1 | TGCAGCACTACCGGACTAGCCTCGTATGGGACCCAGTACTTC | CSTTGLASYGTQYF
TRBD2 | TRBJ2-5 | . | TRBV7-9 | TGTGCCAGCAGCTTAACTAGCGGGAGGTTGTACTTC | CASSLTSGRLYF
TRBD1 | TRBJ1-2 | . | TRBV7-2 | TGTGCCAGCAGCTTACCCCGGGACAGGGTCCGGGGCTACACCTTC | CASSLPRDRVRGYTF
. | TRBJ1-5 | . | TRBV2 | TGTGCCAGCAGGTTAGACAGTTTCAATCAGCCCCAGCATTTT | CASRLDSFNQPQHF
. | TRBJ2-1 | few | TRBV6-2/TRBV6-3 | TGTGCCAGCACGCTTGCGAACGATGAGCAGTTCTTC | CASTLANDEQFF
TRBD2 | TRBJ2-3 | few | TRBV3-1 | TGTGCCAGCAGCACAGCGGGGGGCCTCGGAAATACGCAGTATTTT | CASSTAGGLGNTQYF